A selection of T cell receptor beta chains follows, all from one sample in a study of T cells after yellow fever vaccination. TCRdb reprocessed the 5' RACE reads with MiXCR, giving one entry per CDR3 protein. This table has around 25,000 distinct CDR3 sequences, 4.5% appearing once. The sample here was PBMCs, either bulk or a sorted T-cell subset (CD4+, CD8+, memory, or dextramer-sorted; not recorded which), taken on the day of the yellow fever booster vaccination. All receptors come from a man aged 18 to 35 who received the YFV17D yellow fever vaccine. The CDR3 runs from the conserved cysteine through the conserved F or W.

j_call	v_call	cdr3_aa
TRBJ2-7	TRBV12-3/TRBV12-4	CASSPTDSSYEQYF
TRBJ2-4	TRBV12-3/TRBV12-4	CASSSGRGGDF
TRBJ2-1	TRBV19	CASSISRANEQFF
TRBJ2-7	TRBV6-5	CASSHGPGGYEQYF
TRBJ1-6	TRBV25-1	CASSLPGQFNSPLHF
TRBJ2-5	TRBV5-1	CASSAGWGNQETQYF
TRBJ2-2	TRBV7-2	CATHDWRGGELFF
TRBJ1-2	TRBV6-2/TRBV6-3	CASSKIGYGYTF
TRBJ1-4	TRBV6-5	CASSYSQTREKLFF
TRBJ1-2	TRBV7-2	CASSFGKTGVKSYTF
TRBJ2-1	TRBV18	CASSPPEGNEQFF